This T cell receptor (beta chain) is drawn from a study of T-cell memory formation after mild COVID-19. Study-level information: TCR clusters mostly belonged to single donors.

Study-wide findings and caveats: Balance between CD4 and CD8 was seen in clones contracting day 15 to 85, and a CD4+ lean was seen in later expanders.

TCRalpha and TCRbeta libraries used 5'RACE with constant-segment primers and UMIs. TCRdb re-analysed the 5' RACE reads in MiXCR, keeping a single row per CDR3 protein. This sample has about 240,000 distinct CDR3 sequences, with roughly a tenth found just once. This clonotype came up a few times. Its antigen remains unknown. The origin of this receptor is a man younger than 30 who had mild COVID-19 (a few samples of this study predate the infection). Cell type and time point are not known. The sample consisted of PBMCs or a T cell subset sorted from them (not recorded which).

CDR3 loop: CASSLLGQGVLDQPQHF. DNA of the CDR3: TGTGCCAGCAGCTTACTCGGACAGGGGGTACTCGATCAGCCCCAGCATTTT. The chain joins TRBV7-8 to TRBJ1-5; 10 nucleotides match TRBD1. The CDR3 contains 17 residues. In germline, CDR1 is SGHVS, CDR2 FQNEAQ. J lost 5 bases, V lost 2 bases, and 9 bases had no gene match.